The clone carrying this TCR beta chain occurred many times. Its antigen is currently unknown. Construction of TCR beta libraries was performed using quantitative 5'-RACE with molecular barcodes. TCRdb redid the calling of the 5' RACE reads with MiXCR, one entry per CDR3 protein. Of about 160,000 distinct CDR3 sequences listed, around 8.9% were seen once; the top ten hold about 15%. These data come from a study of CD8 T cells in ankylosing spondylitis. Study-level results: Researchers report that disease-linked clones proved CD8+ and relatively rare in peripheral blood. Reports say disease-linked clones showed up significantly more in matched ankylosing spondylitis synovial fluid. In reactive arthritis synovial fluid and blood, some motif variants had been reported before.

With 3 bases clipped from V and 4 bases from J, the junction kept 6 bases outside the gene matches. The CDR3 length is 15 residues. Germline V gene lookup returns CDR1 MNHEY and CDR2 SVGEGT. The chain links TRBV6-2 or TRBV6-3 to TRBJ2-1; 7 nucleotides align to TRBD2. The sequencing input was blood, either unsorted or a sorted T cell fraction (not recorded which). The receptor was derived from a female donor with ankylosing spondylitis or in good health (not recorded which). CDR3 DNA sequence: TGTGCCAGCAGTTATGGAGGCGGGGGATACAATGAGCAGTTCTTC. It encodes CASSYGGGGYNEQFF.